Sequencing of this T cell receptor (beta chain) was carried out in a study of blood T cells in healthy people across ages. PCR was performed a second time for roughly 6 to 12 cycles using a sample-barcoded 5' primer and a J-beta primer mix. TCRdb recomputed calls from the 5' RACE reads with MiXCR, one row per CDR3 protein. The table records approximately 850,000 distinct CDR3 sequences, roughly 64% of them present only once. This clonotype has a handful of counts. CDR3 length: 15 residues. Germline loops: CDR1 SGDLS, CDR2 YYNGEE. Between the trimmed V and J ends, which lost 3 bases and 5 bases, there was a span of 15 bases.

The rearrangement links TRBV9 to TRBJ2-1; maybe TRBD1 (5 bases). The sample comprised blood. The TCR originated in a man aged 25 to 40 in good health. DNA of the CDR3: TGTGCCAGCAGCGGGCCCCGGACACCCAACAATGAGCAGTTCTTC. This sequence encodes CASSGPRTPNNEQFF.